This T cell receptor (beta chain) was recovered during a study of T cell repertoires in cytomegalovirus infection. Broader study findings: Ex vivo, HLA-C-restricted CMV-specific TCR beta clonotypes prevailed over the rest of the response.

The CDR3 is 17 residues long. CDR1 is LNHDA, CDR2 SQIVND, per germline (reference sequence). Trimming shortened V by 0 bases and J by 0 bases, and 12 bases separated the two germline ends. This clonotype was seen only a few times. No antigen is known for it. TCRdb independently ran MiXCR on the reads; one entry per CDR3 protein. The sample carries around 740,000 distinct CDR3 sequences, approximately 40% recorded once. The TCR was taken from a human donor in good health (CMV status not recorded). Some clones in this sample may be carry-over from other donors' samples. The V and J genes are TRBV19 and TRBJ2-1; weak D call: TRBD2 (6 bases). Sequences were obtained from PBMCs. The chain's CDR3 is CASSIEPSGFSYNEQFF. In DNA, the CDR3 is TGTGCCAGTAGTATAGAACCGAGCGGGTTCTCCTACAATGAGCAGTTCTTC.